This TCR beta chain emerged from a study of cytomegalovirus exposure and HLA in healthy donors (dated by TCRdb to the late 2010s). Context from the whole study: In an earlier analysis of 450 to 750 of the donors, 276 Gb of sequence data and 90 million to 130 million unique TCR beta sequences from about 179 million T cells were reported. A few DR-DQ haplotypes were handled as single units for association and clustering because linkage in the cohort was strong. Using immunosequencing, the study profiled T cell repertoires from some 670 subjects and related those repertoires to cytomegalovirus serostatus. A later analysis re-examined previously published TCR beta repertoires from 610 or so donors and added high-resolution HLA genotyping to investigate patterns of TCR occurrence. An early release covering some 640 HLA-typed donors comprised approximately 300 gigabases of sequencing data and roughly 86 million unique TCR sequences. In a later genetic analysis, genome-wide SNP genotypes for about three fifths of the 666 donors were used, and that subset was treated as a discovery cohort. To predict cytomegalovirus infection status, the study brought together high-throughput TCR immunosequencing, statistical association of individual TCRs with disease status, and machine learning. In an earlier analysis of around 540 of the donors, high-throughput TCR beta sequencing was used to judge whether each TCR beta V gene segment behaved as functional or pseudogenic. The study aimed to test whether signatures of past pathogen exposure could be identified by cataloging public T cell receptors. Alongside the repertoire data, information on donor age, sex, ethnicity and CMV serostatus was compiled. In the later analysis, no new phenotypic data were used to find candidate immune exposures; instead, reliance was placed on TCR beta sequences and their occurrence across donors. Of the 300 to 450 genotyped donors, less than 90% were placed in the genetic ancestry cluster associated with self-reported Caucasian donors. On average, roughly 240,000 unique TCR beta nucleotide sequences were sequenced per donor among 398 genotyped donors of the cohort, with roughly 18% of those sequences being non-productive. HLA typing included class I and class II loci at four-digit resolution. Every discovery cohort repertoire had been produced on one sequencing platform. In addition to the first cohort of roughly 670 subjects, a separate validation cohort of 130 or so different subjects was used. Typing coverage differed by locus: A, B, C, DRB1 and DQB1 were typed in roughly 629-640 donors, DQA1 in about 500, DPA1 in 600 to 610, and DPB1 in around 490.

The cohort was made up of several hundred healthy bone marrow donors. All cohort members were sampled while nominally healthy, although unrecorded immune exposures were likely present. The donor was CMV seronegative and belonged to the group of over 300 seronegative cohort members. A peripheral blood sample was provided by each donor, and peripheral blood mononuclear cells were used for TCR beta sequencing. Genomic DNA extraction from the blood cell samples was performed with the Qiagen DNeasy Blood Extraction Kit. About this clone: Its antigen target is currently unknown. No base qualities exist here, and no much larger clone lies one base off it.

Libraries were prepared through the immunoSEQ multiplex PCR assay. For the multiplex PCR, a mixture combining 60 forward primers for TCR Vbeta segments and 13 reverse primers for TCR Jbeta segments was used. Amplification of the CDR3 region of rearranged TCR beta genes was performed with a multiplex PCR assay on genomic DNA. The amplified TCR beta libraries were sequenced on the Illumina HiSeq System as 87-base-pair reads. Per the original workflow: Across the 666 repertoires, a later analysis counted tens of millions of unique TCR beta chains, some 11 million of which were shared by at least two donors. Raw reads were error-corrected and collapsed into unique sequences with a nearest-neighbor algorithm that merged closely related sequences to remove PCR and sequencing errors. CDR3 sequences were aligned to IMGT reference sequences to assign V, D and J gene segments. For a sequence to be retained, at least a six-nucleotide match to both a V gene segment and a J gene segment was required. Rearrangements were classified as productive when the CDR3 lacked stop codons and remained in frame with V and J, and all other rearrangements were classified as non-productive. CDR3 was defined by IMGT convention, running from the second conserved V-encoded cysteine to the conserved J-encoded phenylalanine. Sequences without an unambiguous match to a single V gene segment were excluded from the earlier analysis of 450 to 650 of the donors. In an earlier analysis of roughly 500 of the donors, V segments were called functional above 56.7% productive rearrangements and were called segregating when the between-donor standard deviation exceeded 5%. To diagnose cytomegalovirus status from the catalog of TCR beta chain sequences, a statistical classification framework was built. A later analysis assigned V and J genes by comparing TCR nucleotide sequences with IMGT/GENE-DB human TR gene sequences. A later analysis assigned CDR3 sequences and most-parsimonious VDJ recombination scenarios with the TCRdist pipeline. A later analysis defined each TCR beta chain by its CDR3 amino acid sequence plus V-gene family, and excluded reads lacking a unique V-gene family. A later analysis removed 592 highly shared, low-generation-probability nucleotide sequences to deal with suspected cross-contamination and a sequencing artifact. In a later analysis, a clonal expansion index for each public chain was calculated from normalized within-repertoire ranks of inferred template counts. In a later analysis, generation probabilities were computed with a VDJ recombination model fitted to out-of-frame rearrangements, and the resulting probabilities were checked against IGoR. In a later analysis, TCR-TCR, TCR-HLA and TCR-CMV co-occurrence was scored with hypergeometric tests, and a repertoire-size bias correction was applied to TCR pairs. To estimate false discovery rates, a later analysis permuted the HLA or CMV assignments 20 times. A later analysis grouped co-occurring TCRs with DBSCAN, adding TCRdist sequence similarity when clustering within HLA-allele-positive subsets. Repertoires with fewer than 30,000 or more than 120,000 public chains were left out of co-occurrence clustering, as were about five repertoires with anomalous nucleotide sharing. TCRdb carries this immuneACCESS record with in-frame sequences only. Its versions omit some clonotypes, under half of them owing to an unresolved V gene in the studies checked, with the rest unexplained. V and J calls and clone size are copied from that table; D and trimming were computed from the DNA. The sample yields approximately 170,000 clones; approximately 78% were counted once. The ten top clones hold approximately 2.3% of the sample.

What the authors observed across the whole study: Assigning TCR associations to individual alleles was difficult when HLA alleles, especially DR and DQ, strongly co-occurred. According to a later analysis, most CMV-associated TCR beta chains appeared to be HLA-restricted, and the HLA associations seemed to be driven largely by CMV exposure. An association between a missense DCLRE1C variant and V-gene and J-gene trimming of TCR beta chains was found in a later genetic analysis and replicated in an independent cohort. Most TCR sequences were observed very rarely across donors, whereas some public TCRs were present in many individuals. According to a later analysis, TCR association rates differed among HLA loci, with DRB1 alleles showing the most associated TCRs and HLA-C alleles showing the fewest. A group of highly shared sequence variants was considered likely to be a technical artifact of the sequencing pipeline. Broadly in line with IMGT annotations, most TCR beta V segments showed up in productive rearrangements about 87% or about 30% of the time in an earlier analysis of around 550 of the donors. The authors suggested that the approach could potentially be extended to other disease states and immunological phenotypes. CMV serostatus was the only immune exposure information available for the cohort. Because HLA typing was unavailable for some donors at each locus, only the typed subset was used in association tests. Only TCR beta chains were sequenced in this cohort, and the absence of alpha or paired-chain data limited detectable features. A further reported finding was that TCR beta sequences accurately predicted the HLA-A and HLA-B alleles for most subjects in the first cohort. The study gave a list of 150 to 200 TCR beta chains associated with cytomegalovirus. Linkage disequilibrium might explain the correlated functional status among segregating V segments, but an unknown experimental factor could not be ruled out. Roughly uniform sequencing depth across donors was assumed in presence/absence analyses, although this assumption may not hold. In a later analysis, over 15,000 TCR beta sequences were associated with specific HLA alleles at a false discovery rate of 0.05. Several of the top co-occurrence clusters appeared to be linked to parvovirus B19, influenza, CMV and Epstein-Barr virus, according to a later analysis. In a later analysis, HLA-associated TCR beta chains showed more clonal expansion and lower generation probabilities than non-associated chains that were equally common. According to a later genetic analysis, donors in an Asian-associated ancestry cluster had fewer N-insertions in productive TCRs than the approximately 670-donor mean. Cytomegalovirus status was reported to be diagnosed by the classifier with high specificity and sensitivity in both the original and validation cohorts. In vitro tests confirmed that a few of the cytomegalovirus-associated TCR beta chains recognize cytomegalovirus antigens. The earlier analysis of approximately 590 of the donors excluded over 15 rarely observed V segments, including chromosome 9 orphons, because counts were too low.

Sequencing was performed on PBMCs. This TCR derives from a male donor in good health and CMV-seronegative.

The CDR3 sequence is CASSEKTGSPYEQYF. The DNA sequence is TGTGCCAGCAGTGAAAAGACAGGGTCACCCTACGAGCAGTACTTC. The rearrangement joined TRBV2 to TRBJ2-7; the junction holds 7 bases that match TRBD1. The CDR3 covers 15 residues, taking in both the cysteine and the phenylalanine. Just the 45-base CDR3 DNA is kept, in frame starting at base 1. From V the trimming removes 2 bases and from J it removes 2 bases, while the gene matches leave 6 bases of the junction unaccounted for. CDR1 and CDR2, per the germline V gene, are SNHLY and FYNNEI.